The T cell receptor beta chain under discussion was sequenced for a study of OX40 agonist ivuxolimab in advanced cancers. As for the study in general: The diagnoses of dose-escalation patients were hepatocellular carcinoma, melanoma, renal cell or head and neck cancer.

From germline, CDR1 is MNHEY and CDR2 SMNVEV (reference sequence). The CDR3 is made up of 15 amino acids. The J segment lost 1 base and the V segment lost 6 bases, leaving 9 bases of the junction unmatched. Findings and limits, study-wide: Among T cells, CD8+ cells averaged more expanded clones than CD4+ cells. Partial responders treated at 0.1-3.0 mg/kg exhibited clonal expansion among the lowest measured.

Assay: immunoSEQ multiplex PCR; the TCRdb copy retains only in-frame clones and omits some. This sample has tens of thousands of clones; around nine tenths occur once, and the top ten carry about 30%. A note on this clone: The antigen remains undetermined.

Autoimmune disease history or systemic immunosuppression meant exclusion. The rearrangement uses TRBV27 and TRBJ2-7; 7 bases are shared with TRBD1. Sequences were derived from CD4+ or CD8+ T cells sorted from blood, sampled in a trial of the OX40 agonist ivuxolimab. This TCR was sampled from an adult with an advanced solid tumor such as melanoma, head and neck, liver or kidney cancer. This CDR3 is CASSMGRGTSYEQYF. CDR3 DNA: TGTGCCAGCAGCATGGGCAGGGGGACATCCTACGAGCAGTACTTC.